This T cell receptor (beta chain) comes out of a study of T cell repertoires in cytomegalovirus infection. Study details: CMV epitopes used comprised recently identified HLA-C-restricted ones and well-studied HLA-B-restricted ones. The public TCR beta signatures pointed to both CMV infection and matching HLA type.

Whole-study results and caveats: Ex vivo responses were dominated by HLA-C-restricted CMV-specific TCR beta clonotypes.

The CDR3 has 15 residues. Germline assignment: CDR1 MNHNS and CDR2 SASEGT. The V end was cut by 2 bases, the J end by 1 base, with 12 bases between. A single record per CDR3 protein comes from TCRdb applying MiXCR to the reads. The sample gives roughly 860,000 distinct CDR3 sequences, approximately 32% of which show up once; roughly 12% is in the top ten. This clonotype has only a few counts. Its antigen is undetermined. The chain couples TRBV6-1 to TRBJ2-7, with D perhaps assigned TRBD1 or TRBD2 (5 bases each). The sequence was collected from a human donor in good health (CMV status not recorded). Some clones in this sample may be carry-over from other donors' samples. The sequences come from cultured CD8+ T cells from PBMCs, collected from culture after CMV antigen stimulation. The CDR3 sequence: CASSEFGDASYEQYF. CDR3 DNA sequence: TGTGCCAGCAGTGAATTTGGGGACGCTTCCTACGAGCAGTACTTC.